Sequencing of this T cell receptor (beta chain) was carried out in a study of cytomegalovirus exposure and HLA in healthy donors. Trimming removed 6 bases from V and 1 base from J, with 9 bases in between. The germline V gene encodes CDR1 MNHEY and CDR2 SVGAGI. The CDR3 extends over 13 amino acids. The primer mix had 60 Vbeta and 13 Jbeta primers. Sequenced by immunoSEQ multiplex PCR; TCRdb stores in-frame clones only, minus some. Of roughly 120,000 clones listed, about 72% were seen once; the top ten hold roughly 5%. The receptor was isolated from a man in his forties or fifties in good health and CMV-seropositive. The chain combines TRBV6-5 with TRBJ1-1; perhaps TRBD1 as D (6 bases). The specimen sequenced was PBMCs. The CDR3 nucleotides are TGTGCCAGCAGCCGACAGGAGAACACTGAAGCTTTCTTT. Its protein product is CASSRQENTEAFF.